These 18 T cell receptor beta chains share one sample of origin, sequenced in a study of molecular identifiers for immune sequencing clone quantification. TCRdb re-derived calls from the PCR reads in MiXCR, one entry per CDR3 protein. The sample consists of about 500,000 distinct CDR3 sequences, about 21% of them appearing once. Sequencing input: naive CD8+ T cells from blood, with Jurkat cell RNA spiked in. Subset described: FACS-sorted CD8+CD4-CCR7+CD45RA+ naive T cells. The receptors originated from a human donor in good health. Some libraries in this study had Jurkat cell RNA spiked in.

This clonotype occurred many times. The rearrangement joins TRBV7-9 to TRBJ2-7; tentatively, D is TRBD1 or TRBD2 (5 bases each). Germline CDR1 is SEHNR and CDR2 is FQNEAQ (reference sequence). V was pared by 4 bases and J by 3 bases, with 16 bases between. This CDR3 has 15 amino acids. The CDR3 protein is CASSSGTRVGYEQYF. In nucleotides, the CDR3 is TGTGCCAGCAGCTCGGGGACGCGGGTGGGCTACGAGCAGTACTTC.

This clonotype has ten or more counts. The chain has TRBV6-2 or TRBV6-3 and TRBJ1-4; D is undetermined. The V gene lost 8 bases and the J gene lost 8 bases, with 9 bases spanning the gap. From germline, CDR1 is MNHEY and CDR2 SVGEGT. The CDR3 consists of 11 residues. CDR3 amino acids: CASSKYEKLFF. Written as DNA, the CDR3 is TGTGCCAGCTCTAAGTACGAAAAACTGTTTTTT.

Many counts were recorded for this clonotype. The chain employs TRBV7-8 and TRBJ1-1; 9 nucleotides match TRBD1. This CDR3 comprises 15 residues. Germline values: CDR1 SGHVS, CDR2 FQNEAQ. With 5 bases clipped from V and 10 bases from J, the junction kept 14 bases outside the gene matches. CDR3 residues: CASSLYTTGGEGAFF. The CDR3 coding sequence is TGTGCCAGCAGCCTTTACACTACAGGGGGCGAAGGAGCTTTCTTT. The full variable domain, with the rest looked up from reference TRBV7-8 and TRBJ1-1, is GAGVSQSPRYKVAKRGQDVALRCDPISGHVSLFWYQQALGQGPEFLTYFQNEAQLDKSGLPSDRFFAERPEGSVSTLKIQRTQQEDSAVYLCASSLYTTGGEGAFFGQGTRLTVV.

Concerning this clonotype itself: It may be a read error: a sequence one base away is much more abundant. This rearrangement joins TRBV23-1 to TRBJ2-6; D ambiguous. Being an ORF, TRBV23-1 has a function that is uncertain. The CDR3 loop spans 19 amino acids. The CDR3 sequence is CASGQSEFRVFSGANVLTF. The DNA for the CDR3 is TGCGCCAGCGGTCAATCGGAATTTAGGGTATTCTCTGGGGCCAACGTCCTGACTTTC.

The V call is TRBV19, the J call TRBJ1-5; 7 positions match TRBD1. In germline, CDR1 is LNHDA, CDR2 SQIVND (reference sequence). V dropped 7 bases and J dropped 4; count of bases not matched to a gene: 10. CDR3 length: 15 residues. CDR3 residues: CASTLVGTENQPQHF. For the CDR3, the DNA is TGTGCCAGTACCCTTGTTGGGACAGAAAATCAGCCCCAGCATTTT.

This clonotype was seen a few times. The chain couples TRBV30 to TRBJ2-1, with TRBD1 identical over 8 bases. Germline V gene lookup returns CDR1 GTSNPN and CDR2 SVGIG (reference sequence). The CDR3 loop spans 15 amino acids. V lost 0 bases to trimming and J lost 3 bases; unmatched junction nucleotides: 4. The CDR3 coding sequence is TGTGCCTGGAGTGTAGGGACAGGACTCTACAATGAGCAGTTCTTC. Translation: CAWSVGTGLYNEQFF.

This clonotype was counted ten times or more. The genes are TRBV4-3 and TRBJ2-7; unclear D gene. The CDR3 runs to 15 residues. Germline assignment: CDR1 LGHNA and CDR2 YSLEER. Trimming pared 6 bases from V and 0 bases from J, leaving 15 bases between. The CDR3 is CASSPRAMSSYEQYF. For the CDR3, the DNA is TGCGCCAGCAGTCCCCGGGCAATGAGCTCCTACGAGCAGTACTTC.

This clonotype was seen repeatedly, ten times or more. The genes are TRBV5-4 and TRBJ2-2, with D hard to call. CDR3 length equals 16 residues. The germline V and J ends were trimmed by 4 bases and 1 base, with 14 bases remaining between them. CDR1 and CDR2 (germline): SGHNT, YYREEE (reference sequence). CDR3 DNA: TGTGCCAGCAGCGATTGGGGTTCGGGGAACACCGGGGAGCTGTTTTTT. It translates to CASSDWGSGNTGELFF.

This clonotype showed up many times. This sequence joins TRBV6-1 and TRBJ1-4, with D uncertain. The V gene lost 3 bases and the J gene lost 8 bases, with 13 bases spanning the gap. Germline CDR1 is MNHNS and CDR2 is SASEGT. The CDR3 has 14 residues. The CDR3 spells CASSDPWLGEKLFF. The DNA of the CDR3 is TGTGCCAGCAGTGATCCGTGGCTTGGGGAAAAACTGTTTTTT.

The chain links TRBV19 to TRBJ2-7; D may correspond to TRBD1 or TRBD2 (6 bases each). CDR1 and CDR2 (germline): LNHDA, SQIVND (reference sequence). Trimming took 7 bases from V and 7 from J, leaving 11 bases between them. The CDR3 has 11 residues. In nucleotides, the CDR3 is TGTGCCAGTAAGGGGGGCTCGGAGCAGTACTTC. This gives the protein CASKGGSEQYF.

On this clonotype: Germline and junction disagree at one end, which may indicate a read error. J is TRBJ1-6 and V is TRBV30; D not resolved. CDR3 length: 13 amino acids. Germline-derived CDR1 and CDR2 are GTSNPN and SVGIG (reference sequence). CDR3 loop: CTWSGENNSPLHF. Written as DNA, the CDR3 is TGTACCTGGAGCGGGGAGAATAATTCACCCCTCCACTTT.

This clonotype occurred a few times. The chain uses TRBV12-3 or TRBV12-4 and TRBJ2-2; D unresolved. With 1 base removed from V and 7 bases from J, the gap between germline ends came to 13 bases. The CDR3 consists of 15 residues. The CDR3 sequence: CASSLVGTLDGELFF. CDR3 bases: TGTGCCAGCAGTTTAGTGGGAACCCTCGACGGGGAGCTGTTTTTT.

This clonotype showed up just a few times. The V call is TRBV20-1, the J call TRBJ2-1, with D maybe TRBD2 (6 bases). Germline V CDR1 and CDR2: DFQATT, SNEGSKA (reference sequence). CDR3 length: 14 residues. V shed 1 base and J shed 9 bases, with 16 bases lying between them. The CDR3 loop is CSARVGGATSEQFF. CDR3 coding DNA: TGCAGTGCTAGAGTCGGGGGAGCGACAAGTGAGCAGTTCTTC.

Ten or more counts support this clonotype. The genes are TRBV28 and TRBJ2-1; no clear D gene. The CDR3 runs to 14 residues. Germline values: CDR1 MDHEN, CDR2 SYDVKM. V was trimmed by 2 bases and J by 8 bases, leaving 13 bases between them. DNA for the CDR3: TGTGCCAGCAGTTTAAGGTTGGCCCCCCATGAGCAGTTCTTC. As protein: CASSLRLAPHEQFF.

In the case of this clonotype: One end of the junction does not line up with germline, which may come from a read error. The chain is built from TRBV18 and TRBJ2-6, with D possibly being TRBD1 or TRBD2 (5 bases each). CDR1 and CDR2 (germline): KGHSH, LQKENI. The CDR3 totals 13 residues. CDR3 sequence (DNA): TGTGCCAGCTCACCACCCGGGGCCAGCGTCCTGACTTTC. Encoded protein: CASSPPGASVLTF.

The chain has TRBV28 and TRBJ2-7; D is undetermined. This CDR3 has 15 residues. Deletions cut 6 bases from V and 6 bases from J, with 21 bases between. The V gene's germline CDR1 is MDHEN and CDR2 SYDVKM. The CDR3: CASSHVLGAIGEQYF. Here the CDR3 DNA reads TGTGCCAGCAGCCACGTTCTAGGTGCCATCGGCGAGCAGTACTTC.

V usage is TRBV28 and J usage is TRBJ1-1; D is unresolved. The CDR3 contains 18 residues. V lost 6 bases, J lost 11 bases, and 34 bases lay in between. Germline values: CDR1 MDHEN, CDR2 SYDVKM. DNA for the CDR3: TGTGCCAGCAGGGGTCCCCGCGGGCACACCGACCCAACATCCGAGGCTTTCTTT. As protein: CASRGPRGHTDPTSEAFF.

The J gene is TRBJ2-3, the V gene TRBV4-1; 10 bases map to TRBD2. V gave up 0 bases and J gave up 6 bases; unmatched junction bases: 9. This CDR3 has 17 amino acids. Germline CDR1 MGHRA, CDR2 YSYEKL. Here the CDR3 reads CASSQDPSGGPWDTQYF. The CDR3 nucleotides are TGCGCCAGCAGCCAAGACCCTAGCGGGGGCCCCTGGGATACGCAGTATTTT.